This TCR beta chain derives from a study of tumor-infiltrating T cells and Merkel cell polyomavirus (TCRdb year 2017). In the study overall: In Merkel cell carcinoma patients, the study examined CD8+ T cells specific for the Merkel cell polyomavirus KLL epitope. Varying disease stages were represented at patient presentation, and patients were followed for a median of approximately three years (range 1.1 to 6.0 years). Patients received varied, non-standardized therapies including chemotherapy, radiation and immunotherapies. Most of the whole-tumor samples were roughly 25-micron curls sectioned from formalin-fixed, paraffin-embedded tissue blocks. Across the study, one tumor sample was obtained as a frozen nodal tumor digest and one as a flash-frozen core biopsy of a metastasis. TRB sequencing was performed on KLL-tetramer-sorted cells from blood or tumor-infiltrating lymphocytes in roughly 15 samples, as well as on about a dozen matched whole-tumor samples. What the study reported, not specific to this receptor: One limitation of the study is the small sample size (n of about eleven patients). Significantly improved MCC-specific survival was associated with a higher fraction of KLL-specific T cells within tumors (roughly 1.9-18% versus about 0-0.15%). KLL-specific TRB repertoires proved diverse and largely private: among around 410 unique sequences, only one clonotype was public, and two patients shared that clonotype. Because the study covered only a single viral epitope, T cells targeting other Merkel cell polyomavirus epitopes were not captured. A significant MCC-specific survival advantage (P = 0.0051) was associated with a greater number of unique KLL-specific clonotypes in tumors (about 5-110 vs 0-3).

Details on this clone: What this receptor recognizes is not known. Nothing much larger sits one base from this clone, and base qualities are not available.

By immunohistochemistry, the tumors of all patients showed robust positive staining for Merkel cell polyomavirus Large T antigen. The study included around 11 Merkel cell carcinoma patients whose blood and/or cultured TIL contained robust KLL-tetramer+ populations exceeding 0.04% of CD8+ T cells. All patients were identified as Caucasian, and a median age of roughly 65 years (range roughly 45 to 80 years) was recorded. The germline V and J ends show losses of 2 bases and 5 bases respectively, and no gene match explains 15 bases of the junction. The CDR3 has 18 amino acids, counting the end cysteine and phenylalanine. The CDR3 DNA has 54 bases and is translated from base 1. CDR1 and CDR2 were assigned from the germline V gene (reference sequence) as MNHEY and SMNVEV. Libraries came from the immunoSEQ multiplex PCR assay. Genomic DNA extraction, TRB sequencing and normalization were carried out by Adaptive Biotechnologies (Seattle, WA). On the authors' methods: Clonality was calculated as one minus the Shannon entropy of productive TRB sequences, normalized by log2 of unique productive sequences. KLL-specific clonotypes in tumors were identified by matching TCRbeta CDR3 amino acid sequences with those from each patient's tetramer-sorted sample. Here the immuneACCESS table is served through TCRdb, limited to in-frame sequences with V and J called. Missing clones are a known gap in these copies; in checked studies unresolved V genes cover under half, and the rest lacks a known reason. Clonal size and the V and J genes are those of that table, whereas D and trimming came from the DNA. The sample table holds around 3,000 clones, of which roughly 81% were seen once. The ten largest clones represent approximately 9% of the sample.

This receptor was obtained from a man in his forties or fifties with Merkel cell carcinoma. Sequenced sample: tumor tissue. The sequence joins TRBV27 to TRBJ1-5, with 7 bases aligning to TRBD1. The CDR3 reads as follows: CASSLDTGEKIKDQPQHF. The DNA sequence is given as TGTGCCAGCAGTTTAGATACAGGGGAGAAAATTAAAGATCAGCCCCAGCATTTT.